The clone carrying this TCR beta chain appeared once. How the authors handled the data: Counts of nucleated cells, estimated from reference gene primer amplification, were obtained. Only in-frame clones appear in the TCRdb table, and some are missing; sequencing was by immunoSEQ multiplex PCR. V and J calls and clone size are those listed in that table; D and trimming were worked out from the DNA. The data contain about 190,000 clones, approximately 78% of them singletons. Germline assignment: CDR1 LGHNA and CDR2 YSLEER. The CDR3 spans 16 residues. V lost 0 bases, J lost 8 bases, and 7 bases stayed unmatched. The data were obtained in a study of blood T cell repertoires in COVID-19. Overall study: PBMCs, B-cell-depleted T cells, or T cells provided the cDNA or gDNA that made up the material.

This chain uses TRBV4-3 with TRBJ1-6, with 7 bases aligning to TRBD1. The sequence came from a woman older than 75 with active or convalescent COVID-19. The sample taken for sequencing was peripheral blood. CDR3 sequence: CASSQERQGMHSPLHF. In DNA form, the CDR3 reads TGCGCCAGCAGCCAAGAACGACAGGGTATGCATTCACCCCTCCACTTT.